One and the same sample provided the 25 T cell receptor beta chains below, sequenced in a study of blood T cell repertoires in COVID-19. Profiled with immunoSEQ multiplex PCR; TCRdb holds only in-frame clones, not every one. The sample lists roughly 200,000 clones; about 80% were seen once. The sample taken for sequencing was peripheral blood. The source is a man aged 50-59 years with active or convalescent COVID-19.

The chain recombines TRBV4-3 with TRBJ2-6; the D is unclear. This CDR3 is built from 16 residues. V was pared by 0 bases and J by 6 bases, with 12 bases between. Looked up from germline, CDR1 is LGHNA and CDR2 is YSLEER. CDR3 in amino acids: CASSQDPGELANVLTF. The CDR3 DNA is TGCGCCAGCAGCCAAGATCCAGGCGAGCTGGCCAACGTCCTGACTTTC.

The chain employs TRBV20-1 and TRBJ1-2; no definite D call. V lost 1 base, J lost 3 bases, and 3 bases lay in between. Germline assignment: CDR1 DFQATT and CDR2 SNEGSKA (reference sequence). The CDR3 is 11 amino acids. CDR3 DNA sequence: TGCAGTGCTAGAGCGGACTATGGCTACACCTTC. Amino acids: CSARADYGYTF.

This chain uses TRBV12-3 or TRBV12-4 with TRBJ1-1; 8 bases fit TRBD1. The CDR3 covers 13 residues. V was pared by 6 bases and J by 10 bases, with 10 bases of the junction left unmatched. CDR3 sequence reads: CASSQGQGARAFF. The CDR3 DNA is TGTGCCAGCAGCCAAGGGCAGGGGGCGAGAGCTTTCTTT.

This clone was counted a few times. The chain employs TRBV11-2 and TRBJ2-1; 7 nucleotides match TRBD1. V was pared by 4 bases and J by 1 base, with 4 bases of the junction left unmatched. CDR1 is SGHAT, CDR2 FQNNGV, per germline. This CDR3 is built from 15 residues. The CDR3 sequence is CASSSDRFSYNEQFF. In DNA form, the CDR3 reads TGTGCCAGCAGCTCGGACAGGTTTTCCTACAATGAGCAGTTCTTC.

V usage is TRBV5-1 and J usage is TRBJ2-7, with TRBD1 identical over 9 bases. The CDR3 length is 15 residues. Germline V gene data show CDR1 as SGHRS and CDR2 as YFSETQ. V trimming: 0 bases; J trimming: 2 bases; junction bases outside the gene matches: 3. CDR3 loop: CASSLDGTGTYEQYF. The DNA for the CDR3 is TGCGCCAGCAGCTTGGATGGGACAGGGACCTACGAGCAGTACTTC.

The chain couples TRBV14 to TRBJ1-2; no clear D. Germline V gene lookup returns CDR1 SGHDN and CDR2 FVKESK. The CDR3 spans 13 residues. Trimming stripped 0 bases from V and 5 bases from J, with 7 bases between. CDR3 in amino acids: CASSQDEGYGYTF. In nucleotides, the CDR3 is TGTGCCAGCAGCCAAGATGAGGGTTATGGCTACACCTTC.

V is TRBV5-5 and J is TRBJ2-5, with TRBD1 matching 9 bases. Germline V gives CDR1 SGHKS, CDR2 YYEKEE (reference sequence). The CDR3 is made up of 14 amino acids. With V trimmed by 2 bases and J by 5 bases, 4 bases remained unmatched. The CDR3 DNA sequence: TGTGCCAGCAGCTTAACAGGGGGCCACGAGACCCAGTACTTC. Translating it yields CASSLTGGHETQYF.

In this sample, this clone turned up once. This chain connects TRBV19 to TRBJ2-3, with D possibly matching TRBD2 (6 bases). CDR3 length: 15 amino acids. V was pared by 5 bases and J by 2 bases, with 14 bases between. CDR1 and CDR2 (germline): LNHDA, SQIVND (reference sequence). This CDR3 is CASSLVAGHTDTQYF. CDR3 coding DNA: TGTGCCAGTAGTTTAGTTGCGGGGCACACAGATACGCAGTATTTT.

The CDR3 loop is CASSQERGQGGSPLHF. The CDR3 DNA sequence: TGTGCCAGCAGCCAGGAGAGGGGACAGGGGGGTTCACCCCTCCACTTT. V and J are TRBV14 and TRBJ1-6; 11 bases line up with TRBD1. With 3 bases clipped from V and 9 bases from J, the junction kept 7 bases outside the gene matches. There are 16 residues in the CDR3. CDR1 and CDR2 from the germline V gene are SGHDN and FVKESK.

In nucleotides, the CDR3 is TGTGCCAGTAAGACAGGCAGCGCGAACACCGGGGAGCTGTTTTTT. It encodes CASKTGSANTGELFF. The rearrangement joins TRBV19 to TRBJ2-2; tentative D call: TRBD1 (6 bases). Trimming stripped 7 bases from V and 0 bases from J, with 12 bases between. CDR3 size: 15 residues. The germline CDR1 and CDR2 sequences are LNHDA and SQIVND (reference sequence).

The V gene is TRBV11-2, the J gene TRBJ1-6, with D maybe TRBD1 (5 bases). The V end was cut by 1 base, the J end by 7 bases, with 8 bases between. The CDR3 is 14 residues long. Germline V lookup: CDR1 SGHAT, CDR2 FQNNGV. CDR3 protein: CASSLGAGNSPLHF. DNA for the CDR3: TGTGCCAGCAGCTTAGGGGCAGGGAATTCACCCCTCCACTTT.

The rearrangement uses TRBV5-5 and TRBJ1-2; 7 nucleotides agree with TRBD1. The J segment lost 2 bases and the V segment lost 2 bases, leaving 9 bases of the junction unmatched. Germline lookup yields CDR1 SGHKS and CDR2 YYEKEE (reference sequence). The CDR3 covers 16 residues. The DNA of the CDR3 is TGTGCCAGCAGCTTCACATGGGACAGCGGAAACTATGGCTACACCTTC. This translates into CASSFTWDSGNYGYTF.

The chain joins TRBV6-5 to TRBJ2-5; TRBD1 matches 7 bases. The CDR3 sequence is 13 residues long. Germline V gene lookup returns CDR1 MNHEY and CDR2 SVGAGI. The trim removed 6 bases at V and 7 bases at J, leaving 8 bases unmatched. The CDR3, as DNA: TGTGCCAGCAGGAGACAGGGTGTGGCGACCCAGTACTTC. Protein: CASRRQGVATQYF.

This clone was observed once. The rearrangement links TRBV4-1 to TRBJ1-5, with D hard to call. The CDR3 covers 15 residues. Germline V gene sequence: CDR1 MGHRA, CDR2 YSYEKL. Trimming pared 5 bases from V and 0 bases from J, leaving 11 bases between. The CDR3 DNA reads TGCGCCAGCAGCGTCCGGGATTATAGCAATCAGCCCCAGCATTTT. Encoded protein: CASSVRDYSNQPQHF.

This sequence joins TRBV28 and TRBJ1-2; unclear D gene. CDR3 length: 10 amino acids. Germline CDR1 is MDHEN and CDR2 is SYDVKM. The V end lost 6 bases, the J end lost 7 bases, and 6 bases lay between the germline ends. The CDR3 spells CASSSSGYTF. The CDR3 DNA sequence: TGTGCCAGCAGCTCCAGTGGCTACACCTTC.

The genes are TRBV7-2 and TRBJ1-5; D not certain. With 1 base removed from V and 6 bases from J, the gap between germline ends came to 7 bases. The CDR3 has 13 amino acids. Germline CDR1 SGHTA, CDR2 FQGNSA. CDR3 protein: CASSLESGQPQHF. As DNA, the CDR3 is TGTGCCAGCAGCTTAGAGTCAGGTCAGCCCCAGCATTTT.

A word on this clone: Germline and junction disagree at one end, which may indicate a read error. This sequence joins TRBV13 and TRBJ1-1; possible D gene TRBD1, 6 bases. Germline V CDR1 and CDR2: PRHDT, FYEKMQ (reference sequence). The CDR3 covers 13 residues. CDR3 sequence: CASKGDRIRGGKF. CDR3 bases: TGTGCCAGCAAGGGTGACAGGATAAGAGGTGGGAAGTTT.

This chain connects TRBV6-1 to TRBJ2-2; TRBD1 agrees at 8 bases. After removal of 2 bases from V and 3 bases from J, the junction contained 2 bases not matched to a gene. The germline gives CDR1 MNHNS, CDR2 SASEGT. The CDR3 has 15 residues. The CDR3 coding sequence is TGTGCCAGCAGTGAACAGGGGGCGGACACCGGGGAGCTGTTTTTT. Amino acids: CASSEQGADTGELFF.

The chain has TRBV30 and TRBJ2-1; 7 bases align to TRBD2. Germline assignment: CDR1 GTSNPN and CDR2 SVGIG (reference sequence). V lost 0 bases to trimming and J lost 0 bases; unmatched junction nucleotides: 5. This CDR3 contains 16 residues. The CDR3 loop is CAWSVGLGSSYNEQFF. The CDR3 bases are TGTGCCTGGAGTGTAGGACTAGGTAGCTCCTACAATGAGCAGTTCTTC.

DNA of the CDR3: TGTGCCAGCAGTTCCGGACAGGGAACTTATGGCTACACCTTC. It codes for CASSSGQGTYGYTF. The chain links TRBV28 to TRBJ1-2, with TRBD1 matching 8 bases. In germline, CDR1 is MDHEN, CDR2 SYDVKM. This CDR3 spans 14 amino acids. V lost 4 bases, J lost 5 bases, and 6 bases stayed unmatched.

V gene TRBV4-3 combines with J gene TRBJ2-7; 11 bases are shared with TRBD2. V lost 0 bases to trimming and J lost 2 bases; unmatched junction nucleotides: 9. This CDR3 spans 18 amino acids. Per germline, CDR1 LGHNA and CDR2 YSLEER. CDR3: CASSQEWAGTSGTYEQYF. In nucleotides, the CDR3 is TGCGCCAGCAGCCAAGAGTGGGCCGGGACTAGCGGAACCTACGAGCAGTACTTC.

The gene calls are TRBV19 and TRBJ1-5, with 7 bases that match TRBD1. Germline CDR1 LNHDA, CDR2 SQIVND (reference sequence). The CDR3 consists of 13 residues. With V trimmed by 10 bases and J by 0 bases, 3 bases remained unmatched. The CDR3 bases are TGTGCCACCTCAGGGGGTAGCAATCAGCCCCAGCATTTT. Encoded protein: CATSGGSNQPQHF.

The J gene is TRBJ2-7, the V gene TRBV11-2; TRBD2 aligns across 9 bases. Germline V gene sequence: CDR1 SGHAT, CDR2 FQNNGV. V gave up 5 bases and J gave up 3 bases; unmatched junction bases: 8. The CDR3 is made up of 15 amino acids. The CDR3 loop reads CASSRTRLADYEQYF. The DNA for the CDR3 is TGTGCCAGCAGCCGAACCCGACTAGCGGACTACGAGCAGTACTTC. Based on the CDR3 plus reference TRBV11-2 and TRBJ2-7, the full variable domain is EAGVAQSPRYKIIEKRQSVAFWCNPISGHATLYWYQQILGQGPKLLIQFQNNGVVDDSQLPKDRFSAERLKGVDSTLKIQPAKLEDSAVYLCASSRTRLADYEQYFGPGTRLTVT.

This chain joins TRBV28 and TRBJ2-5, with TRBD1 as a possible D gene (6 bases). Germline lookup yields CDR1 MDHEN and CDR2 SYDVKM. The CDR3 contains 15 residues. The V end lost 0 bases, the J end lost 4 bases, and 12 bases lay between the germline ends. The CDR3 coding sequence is TGTGCCAGCAGTTTATGGCAACAGGGAGCAGAGACCCAGTACTTC. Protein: CASSLWQQGAETQYF.

CDR3 sequence (DNA): TGTGCCAGTAGTCCGATCGGTGGACATAACTATGGCTACACCTTC. It translates to CASSPIGGHNYGYTF. The chain links TRBV19 to TRBJ1-2; D may be TRBD1 (5 bases). V lost 5 bases and J 1 base, leaving 14 bases between the germline ends. The CDR3 spans 15 residues. In germline, CDR1 is LNHDA, CDR2 SQIVND (reference sequence). The complete variable domain, with remaining parts taken from reference TRBV19 and TRBJ1-2, reads DGGITQSPKYLFRKEGQNVTLSCEQNLNHDAMYWYRQDPGQGLRLIYYSQIVNDFQKGDIAEGYSVSREKKESFPLTVTSAQKNPTAFYLCASSPIGGHNYGYTFGSGTRLTVV.